The clone carrying this T cell receptor (beta chain) came up many times. Its matching antigen is unknown. Germline CDR1 is SEHNR and CDR2 is FQNEAQ (reference sequence). The ends were cut back, 4 bases at V and 1 base at J, with 13 bases in the middle. CDR3 length: 16 residues. This record belongs to a study of T cell repertoires in cytomegalovirus infection. TCRdb reprocessed the reads with MiXCR, giving one entry per CDR3 protein. The sample includes around 69,000 distinct CDR3 sequences, 20% of them seen just once. The rearrangement links TRBV7-9 to TRBJ2-2, with D perhaps being TRBD1 or TRBD2 (5 bases each). This receptor was identified in a human donor in good health (CMV status not recorded). Some clones in this sample may be carry-over from other donors' samples. The starting material was CD8+ T cells from cultured PBMCs, obtained from culture after CMV antigen stimulation. CDR3 bases: TGTGCCAGCAGCTACCCGGGACGGGTGAACACCGGGGAGCTGTTTTTT. Encoded protein: CASSYPGRVNTGELFF.